This T cell receptor (beta chain) was profiled in a study of CD8+ T cells in alopecia areata. The V end was cut by 1 base, the J end by 2 bases, with 8 bases between. Germline V CDR1 and CDR2: SGHRS, YFSETQ. CDR3 length: 14 amino acids. As the sequencing template, cDNA was produced by extracting RNA and reverse transcribing it. Only in-frame clones appear in the TCRdb table, and some are missing; sequencing was by immunoSEQ multiplex PCR. The table records about 140,000 clones, 85% to 90% of them present only once. Study-wide results and caveats: During tofacitinib treatment, many expanded lesional clones remained in scalp and blood.

On this clone itself: The antigen remains undetermined.

Regarding treatment: oral pan-JAK inhibitor, 5-10 mg twice daily. From alopecia areata patients, lesional scalp punch biopsies and peripheral blood were collected. The sequencing used CD8+ T cells sorted from blood, collected at week 4, from a patient treated with tofacitinib. The rearrangement joins TRBV5-1 to TRBJ2-3; tentatively, D is TRBD2 (5 bases). This sequence was found in a human donor with alopecia areata. DNA for the CDR3: TGCGCCAGCAGCTTGACGGGAATCACAGATACGCAGTATTTT. Translated, it gives CASSLTGITDTQYF.